The 20 T cell receptor beta chains below were found in one sample sequenced in a study of blood T cells in healthy people across ages. Sample-barcoded 5' priming and a J-beta primer mix drove a second PCR of 7 to 11 cycles. TCRdb recomputed calls from the 5' RACE reads with MiXCR, one row per CDR3 protein. Found here are fewer than 800,000 distinct CDR3 sequences, 49% of them singletons; the top ten hold roughly 34%. The sequenced sample consisted of blood. The receptors originated from a woman in her sixties in good health.

The J gene is TRBJ2-1, the V gene TRBV6-5; 9 bases are a match to TRBD1. V lost 7 bases and J lost 4; bases outside the gene matches: 8. The CDR3 runs to 15 residues. CDR1 is MNHEY, CDR2 SVGAGI, per germline. CDR3 residues: CASNPPGQGYNEQFF. CDR3 DNA: TGTGCCAGCAACCCACCGGGACAGGGATACAATGAGCAGTTCTTC.

This clonotype was seen more than once but under ten times. The chain is built from TRBV5-1 and TRBJ1-2, with D perhaps matching TRBD1 (6 bases). Per the germline V gene, CDR1 is SGHRS and CDR2 is YFSETQ. V dropped 0 bases and J dropped 7 bases, with 13 bases sitting between them. This CDR3 has 14 amino acids. CDR3 protein: CASSLERTVLGYTF. CDR3 DNA: TGCGCCAGCAGCTTGGAACGGACAGTTCTTGGCTACACCTTC.

The chain uses TRBV28 and TRBJ2-2; weak D call: TRBD1 (6 bases). Trimming removed 5 bases from V and 6 bases from J, with 13 bases in between. This CDR3 region has 14 residues. Germline-derived CDR1 and CDR2 are MDHEN and SYDVKM. This CDR3 is CASSPTGKPGELFF. The DNA for the CDR3 is TGTGCCAGCAGTCCTACAGGGAAGCCCGGGGAGCTGTTTTTT.

The chain employs TRBV6-6 and TRBJ2-4, with D perhaps TRBD1 or TRBD2 (7 bases each). The end of the DNA fits TRBJ2-7 better, so the J call may be wrong. Germline V gene sequence: CDR1 MNHNY, CDR2 SVGAGI (reference sequence). This CDR3 has 15 amino acids. This CDR3 reads CASRNQDRAGDEQYF. CDR3 coding DNA: TGTGCCAGCAGAAATCAAGACAGGGCGGGGGACGAGCAGTACTTC.

The genes are TRBV20-1 and TRBJ2-7; 13 bases are a match to TRBD2. From germline, CDR1 is DFQATT and CDR2 SNEGSKA (reference sequence). CDR3 length: 20 residues. V trimming: 1 base; J trimming: 3 bases; junction bases outside the gene matches: 18. CDR3 in amino acids: CSARVYRLGLAGVTSYEQYF. The CDR3, as DNA: TGCAGTGCTAGAGTGTATAGGCTCGGACTAGCGGGGGTGACGAGCTACGAGCAGTACTTC.

This clonotype was recorded many times. The chain joins TRBV21-1 to TRBJ2-3; TRBD2, the D gene given by the table, was not confirmed from the DNA. TRBV21-1 has pseudogene status. The CDR3 loop spans 18 amino acids. DNA for the CDR3: TGTGCCAGCAGCAAAGTAGGGACTAGCGGGGATTTCACAGATACGCAGTATTTT. Its translation is CASSKVGTSGDFTDTQYF.

This chain's CDR3 is CSAPWTGGSPLHF. In DNA form, the CDR3 reads TGCAGTGCTCCTTGGACAGGAGGATCACCCCTCCACTTT. The J gene is TRBJ1-6, the V gene TRBV20-1, with 7 bases matching TRBD1. Trimming at V came to 5 bases and at J to 10 bases, leaving 8 bases not matched to a gene. This CDR3 region has 13 residues. Germline assignment: CDR1 DFQATT and CDR2 SNEGSKA (reference sequence).

This chain links TRBV20-1 with TRBJ1-4; TRBD1 might be the D (5 bases). The CDR3 is made up of 15 amino acids. CDR1 and CDR2 (germline): DFQATT, SNEGSKA (reference sequence). The germline V and J ends were trimmed by 3 bases and 5 bases, with 16 bases remaining between them. DNA of the CDR3: TGCAGTGCTAGCGCACCGTCCGGGGGGAATGAAAAACTGTTTTTT. Amino acid sequence: CSASAPSGGNEKLFF.

The table lists this clonotype with a few counts. Written as DNA, the CDR3 is TGTGCCAGCAGCCACAGGGGCACTACCGGGAAGGGGTTGGGCTACACCTTC. Translated: CASSHRGTTGKGLGYTF. The genes are TRBV7-2 and TRBJ1-2; the match to TRBD1 covers 7 bases. Germline-derived CDR1 and CDR2 are SGHTA and FQGNSA. V trimming: 5 bases; J trimming: 8 bases; junction bases outside the gene matches: 20. The CDR3 runs to 17 residues.

There are many counts of this clonotype. J is TRBJ2-7 and V is TRBV20-1; 10 bases agree with TRBD1. V shed 3 bases and J 3 bases; nucleotides not matched to a gene: 2. Germline lookup yields CDR1 DFQATT and CDR2 SNEGSKA (reference sequence). The CDR3 contains 13 residues. In DNA, the CDR3 is TGCAGTGCTAGCGGGGACAGGGGCTACGAGCAGTACTTC. It is translated as CSASGDRGYEQYF.

This chain uses TRBV25-1 with TRBJ2-5; D unclear. Between the trimmed V and J ends, which lost 6 bases and 1 base, there was a span of 12 bases. The CDR3 runs to 14 residues. The germline CDR1 and CDR2 sequences are MGHDK and SYGVNS. CDR3 sequence (DNA): TGTGCCAGCAGCTCTGCAGAACGCCAAGAGACCCAGTACTTC. Its protein is CASSSAERQETQYF.

The chain couples TRBV20-1 to TRBJ2-1, with D unresolved. Between the trimmed V and J ends, which lost 5 bases and 6 bases, there was a span of 11 bases. The CDR3 contains 12 residues. The germline V gene has CDR1 DFQATT and CDR2 SNEGSKA (reference sequence). CDR3 coding DNA: TGCAGTGCTGAGGACCAAGGCAATGAGCAGTTCTTC. Translation: CSAEDQGNEQFF.

The rearrangement links TRBV20-1 to TRBJ2-7, with 12 bases matching TRBD2. The length of the CDR3 is 17 residues. Germline V gene lookup returns CDR1 DFQATT and CDR2 SNEGSKA (reference sequence). Trimming cost V 6 bases and J 1 base; bases outside gene matches: 13. This CDR3 reads CSASGTSGFAASYEQYF. CDR3 coding DNA: TGCAGTGCGTCCGGGACTAGCGGGTTTGCTGCGTCCTACGAGCAGTACTTC.

This clonotype came up a few times. The J gene is TRBJ2-7, the V gene TRBV4-3; 10 bases are shared with TRBD2. CDR3 size: 15 residues. V was clipped by 1 base and J by 4 bases; unmatched bases: 4. Germline CDR1 and CDR2: LGHNA and YSLEER. The CDR3 spells CASSQGPAGGYEQYF. The CDR3 DNA reads as TGCGCCAGCAGCCAAGGTCCAGCGGGGGGGTACGAGCAGTACTTC.

The rearrangement joins TRBV28 to TRBJ1-6; no clear D gene. The CDR3 sequence is 14 residues long. Between the trimmed V and J ends, which lost 11 bases and 1 base, there was a span of 12 bases. Germline V gene data show CDR1 as MDHEN and CDR2 as SYDVKM. CDR3 nucleotides: TGTGCCGCTCGTTTCCGGTCCTATAATTCACCCCTCCACTTT. This codes for CAARFRSYNSPLHF.

J is TRBJ1-5 and V is TRBV4-3; a possible D gene is TRBD1 (5 bases). Germline V gene data show CDR1 as LGHNA and CDR2 as YSLEER. Trimming cost V 5 bases and J 3 bases, with 17 bases left between them. CDR3 length: 16 amino acids. CDR3 sequence (DNA): TGCGCCAGCAGCATTGGGGCGGGGGTTTCCAATCAGCCCCAGCATTTT. It yields the protein CASSIGAGVSNQPQHF.

This clonotype has ten or more counts. The chain combines TRBV7-3 with TRBJ2-5, with 10 bases that match TRBD2. V was clipped by 6 bases and J by 11 bases; unmatched bases: 21. The CDR3 runs to 17 residues. CDR1 and CDR2 from the germline V gene are SGHTA and FQGTGA. In DNA, the CDR3 is TGTGCCAGCAGTTCAAGCTCCCCTAGCGGGAGTCGGAATGAGCAGTACTTC. Translating it yields CASSSSSPSGSRNEQYF.

A few counts support this clonotype. This chain connects TRBV5-6 to TRBJ2-7; D may be TRBD1 or TRBD2 (6 bases each). Germline V lookup: CDR1 SGHDT, CDR2 YYEEEE. The CDR3 is 17 amino acids. V gave up 0 bases and J gave up 3 bases, with 19 bases separating them. CDR3 in DNA: TGTGCCAGCAGCTTGGAGACGGCAGGGGCGGGGAACTACGAGCAGTACTTC. Protein product: CASSLETAGAGNYEQYF.

V is TRBV2 and J is TRBJ2-5; D uncertain. V lost 1 base and J lost 10, with 10 bases in between. The CDR3 consists of 12 residues. Germline V CDR1 and CDR2: SNHLY, FYNNEI. The chain's CDR3 is CASSEEVRVQYF. Written as DNA, the CDR3 is TGTGCCAGCAGTGAAGAAGTGAGAGTCCAGTACTTC.

This clonotype was detected a few times. This chain connects TRBV3-1 to TRBJ2-1; 8 bases fit TRBD2. This CDR3 contains 18 residues. Germline lookup yields CDR1 LGHDT and CDR2 YNNKEL (reference sequence). V lost 0 bases and J lost 4; bases outside the gene matches: 11. The CDR3 bases are TGTGCCAGCAGCCAAGATTTCCCCGGACTAGCCGAATACAATGAGCAGTTCTTC. Encoded protein: CASSQDFPGLAEYNEQFF.